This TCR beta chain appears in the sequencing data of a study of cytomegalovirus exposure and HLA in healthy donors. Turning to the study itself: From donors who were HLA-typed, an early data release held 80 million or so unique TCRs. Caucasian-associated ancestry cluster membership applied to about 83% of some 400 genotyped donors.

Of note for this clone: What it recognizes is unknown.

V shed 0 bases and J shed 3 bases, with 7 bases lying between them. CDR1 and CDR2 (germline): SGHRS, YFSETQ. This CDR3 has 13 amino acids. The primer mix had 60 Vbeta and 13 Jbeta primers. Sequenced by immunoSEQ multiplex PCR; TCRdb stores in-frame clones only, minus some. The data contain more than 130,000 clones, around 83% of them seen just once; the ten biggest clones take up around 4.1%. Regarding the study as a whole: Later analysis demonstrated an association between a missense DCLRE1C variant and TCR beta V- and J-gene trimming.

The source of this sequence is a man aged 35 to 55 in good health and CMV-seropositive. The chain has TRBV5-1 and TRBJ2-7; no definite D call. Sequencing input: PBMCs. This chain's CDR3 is CASSLELSYEQYF. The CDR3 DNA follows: TGCGCCAGCAGCTTGGAGTTGAGCTACGAGCAGTACTTC. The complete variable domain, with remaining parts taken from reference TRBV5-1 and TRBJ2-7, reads KAGVTQTPRYLIKTRGQQVTLSCSPISGHRSVSWYQQTPGQGLQFLFEYFSETQRNKGNFPGRFSGRQFSNSRSEMNVSTLELGDSALYLCASSLELSYEQYFGPGTRLTVT.